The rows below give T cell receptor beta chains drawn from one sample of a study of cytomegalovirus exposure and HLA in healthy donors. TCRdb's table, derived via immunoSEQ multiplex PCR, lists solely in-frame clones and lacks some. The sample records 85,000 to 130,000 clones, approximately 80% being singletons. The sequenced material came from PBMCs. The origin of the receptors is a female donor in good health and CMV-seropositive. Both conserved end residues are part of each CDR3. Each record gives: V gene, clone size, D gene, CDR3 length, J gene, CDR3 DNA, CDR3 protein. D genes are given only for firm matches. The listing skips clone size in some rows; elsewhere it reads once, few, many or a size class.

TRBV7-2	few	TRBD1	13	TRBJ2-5	TGTGCCAGCAGCTTAGACAGGGGGGAGACCCAGTACTTC	CASSLDRGETQYF
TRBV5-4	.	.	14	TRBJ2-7	TGTGCCAGCAGCGCTACAGGGACCTCCTACGAGCAGTACTTC	CASSATGTSYEQYF
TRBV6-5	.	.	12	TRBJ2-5	TGTGCCAGCGGTCCGGGACAAGAGACCCAGTACTTC	CASGPGQETQYF
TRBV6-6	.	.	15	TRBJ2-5	TGTGCCAGCAGACCACGGGACAAGTTAAGTGGGACCCAGTACTTC	CASRPRDKLSGTQYF
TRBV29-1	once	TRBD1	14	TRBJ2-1	TGCAGCGCCCCGACAGGGGCCGCGATGATAGGGCAGTTCTTC	CSAPTGAAMIGQFF
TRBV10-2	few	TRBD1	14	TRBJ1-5	TGCGCCAGCAGCGTGGACAGGGTCAATCAGCCCCAGCATTTT	CASSVDRVNQPQHF
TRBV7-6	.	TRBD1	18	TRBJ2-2	TGTGCCAGCAGCCCCCGAGGGACAGGCGACTCGTGGCCCGGGGAGCTGTTTTTT	CASSPRGTGDSWPGELFF
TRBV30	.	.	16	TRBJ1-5	TGTGCCTGCGCAACGACAACCAAACAGGGTGGTCAGCCCCAGCATTTT	CACATTTKQGGQPQHF
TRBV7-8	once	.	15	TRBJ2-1	TGTGCCAGCAGCTTAGGACAGGCCGACGGGAATGAGCAGTTCTTC	CASSLGQADGNEQFF
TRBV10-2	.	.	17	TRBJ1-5	TGCGCCAGCAGTGAGACGACAGGTGCCAGGGGCAATCAGCCCCAGCATTTT	CASSETTGARGNQPQHF
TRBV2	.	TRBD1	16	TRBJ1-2	TGTGCCAACCTACCGGGACAGGGGAATCTAGGGGATGGCTACACCTTC	CANLPGQGNLGDGYTF
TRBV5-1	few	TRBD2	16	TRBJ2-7	TGCGCCAGCAGCGGAGACGTTAGTGGACTAGCGGGATCTCGGTACTTC	CASSGDVSGLAGSRYF
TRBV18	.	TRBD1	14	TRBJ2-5	TGTGCCAGCTCACTCCGGGACAGTCAAGAGACCCAGTACTTC	CASSLRDSQETQYF
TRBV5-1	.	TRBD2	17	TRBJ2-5	TGCGCCAGCAGCTTGTTGGCTAGCGGGAGGGCCGGAGAGACCCAGTACTTC	CASSLLASGRAGETQYF